This TCR beta chain was recorded in a study of shared clonotypes between healthy human individuals. Germline trimming cut 0 bases from V and 8 bases from J; bases unmatched to any gene: 1. Germline lookup yields CDR1 SGHRS and CDR2 YFSETQ. The CDR3 extends over 13 amino acids. Produced via immunoSEQ multiplex PCR; TCRdb's table is partial and in-frame only. The sample yields some 2,500,000 clones, 85% to 95% seen once. The receptor was isolated from a man between 18 and 29 years old in good health. Some clones in this sample may be carry-over from other donors' samples. The sequenced sample consisted of naive CD4+ T cells from PBMCs. Documented subset: CD45RA+ positively selected. The V gene is TRBV5-1, the J gene TRBJ1-2; the match to TRBD1 covers 10 bases. CDR3 sequence reads: CASSLETGGGYTF. In nucleotides, the CDR3 is TGCGCCAGCAGCTTGGAGACAGGGGGCGGCTACACCTTC.